This passage covers 4 T cell receptor beta chains from one sample sequenced in a study of cytomegalovirus exposure and HLA in healthy donors. Primers for the PCR totalled 60 Vbeta and 13 Jbeta. The method was immunoSEQ multiplex PCR; TCRdb's version includes in-frame clones alone and lacks a portion of them. The data contain about 120,000 clones, 60% to 85% of them singletons. Source material: PBMCs. The source of these receptors is a woman between 40 and 55 years old in good health and CMV-seropositive.

CDR3 in amino acids: CASRWNARGDTQYF. The CDR3, as DNA: TGTGCCAGTCGATGGAACGCCCGAGGGGATACGCAGTATTTT. This chain connects TRBV2 to TRBJ2-3, with D perhaps TRBD2 (5 bases). The V end lost 9 bases, the J end lost 6 bases, and 19 bases lay between the germline ends. Germline CDR1 reads SNHLY; CDR2 reads FYNNEI. This CDR3 spans 14 amino acids.

A word on this clone: The same CDR3 arises from other DNA sequences in this sample as well. V is TRBV6-1 and J is TRBJ2-7, with TRBD1 matching 7 bases. Germline V gene sequence: CDR1 MNHNS, CDR2 SASEGT. V lost 0 bases to trimming and J lost 0 bases; unmatched junction nucleotides: 5. CDR3 length: 16 amino acids. This chain's CDR3 is CASSEARQGSSYEQYF. In DNA form, the CDR3 reads TGTGCCAGCAGTGAAGCCCGACAGGGTTCCTCCTACGAGCAGTACTTC.

The genes are TRBV5-4 and TRBJ2-5, with 8 bases lining up with TRBD1. Germline values: CDR1 SGHNT, CDR2 YYREEE (reference sequence). The CDR3 length is 14 residues. V shed 2 bases and J 2 bases; nucleotides not matched to a gene: 2. Here the CDR3 reads CASSFRQGQETQYF. The CDR3 DNA reads as TGTGCCAGCAGCTTCCGACAGGGGCAAGAGACCCAGTACTTC.

V gene TRBV7-2 combines with J gene TRBJ2-7, with D tentatively TRBD2 (6 bases). Deletions cut 7 bases from V and 0 bases from J, with 13 bases between. CDR1 is SGHTA, CDR2 FQGNSA, per germline. The CDR3 consists of 14 residues. CDR3 region: CASKEGLSSYEQYF. CDR3 sequence (DNA): TGTGCCAGCAAGGAGGGCCTGAGCTCCTACGAGCAGTACTTC.